Shown below are 18 T cell receptor beta chains from a single sample sequenced in a study of T cell responses to AZD1222 COVID-19 vaccine (dated by TCRdb to the early 2020s). In light of the paper, this sample's time point label describes: about 28 days (+/-7) after the second vaccine dose. The label giving this sample's treatment or condition can be read as: meningococcal conjugate vaccine given as trial control. The library was made by the immunoSEQ multiplex PCR assay. TCRdb re-hosts the immuneACCESS table, in-frame sequences only. Its copies lack some clones; in the studies checked, an unresolved V gene accounts for under half of them, and the cause for the rest is not known. Here the sample has 60,000 to 85,000 clones; 88% occur a single time. Of the sample, around 4.4% is held by the ten largest clones. Source: peripheral blood, taken 28 days after the second dose of the MenACWY control vaccine. The receptors come from an adult who received the MenACWY meningococcal vaccine as a control.

J is TRBJ2-3 and V is TRBV7-9; tentatively, D is TRBD2 (7 bases). V lost 5 bases and J 3 bases, leaving 18 bases between the germline ends. CDR1 SEHNR and CDR2 FQNEAQ come from the germline V gene (reference sequence). The CDR3 is 16 residues long. For the CDR3, the DNA is TGTGCCAGCAGCCCCCCTGCGGGGGCCAGAACAGATACGCAGTATTTT. This gives the protein CASSPPAGARTDTQYF.

The V call is TRBV28, the J call TRBJ1-1; a possible D gene is TRBD1 (6 bases). There are 16 residues in the CDR3. Germline V gene lookup returns CDR1 MDHEN and CDR2 SYDVKM. With 2 bases removed from V and 1 base from J, the gap between germline ends came to 14 bases. This CDR3 is CASSLPQQGKNTEAFF. The CDR3 DNA follows: TGTGCCAGCAGTTTACCTCAACAGGGAAAGAACACTGAAGCTTTCTTT. The full variable domain, in which reference TRBV28 and TRBJ1-1 provide the parts outside the CDR3, is DVKVTQSSRYLVKRTGEKVFLECVQDMDHENMFWYRQDPGLGLRLIYFSYDVKMKEKGDIPEGYSVSREKKERFSLILESASTNQTSMYLCASSLPQQGKNTEAFFGQGTRLTVV.

The chain uses TRBV11-2 and TRBJ2-5; 7 bases line up with TRBD1. Per germline, CDR1 SGHAT and CDR2 FQNNGV. CDR3 length: 15 residues. V was pared by 5 bases and J by 5 bases, with 11 bases of the junction left unmatched. The chain's CDR3 is CASSPETGVGETQYF. The CDR3 DNA is TGTGCCAGCAGCCCAGAAACAGGGGTGGGTGAGACCCAGTACTTC. The full variable domain, its missing parts supplied by reference TRBV11-2 and TRBJ2-5, is EAGVAQSPRYKIIEKRQSVAFWCNPISGHATLYWYQQILGQGPKLLIQFQNNGVVDDSQLPKDRFSAERLKGVDSTLKIQPAKLEDSAVYLCASSPETGVGETQYFGPGTRLLVL.

The chain links TRBV7-2 to TRBJ1-1; D remains ambiguous. Trimming took 5 bases from V and 12 from J, leaving 16 bases between them. CDR1 and CDR2 from the germline V gene are SGHTA and FQGNSA. The CDR3 runs to 12 residues. CDR3 region: CASSPFGRRPFF. The CDR3 DNA reads as TGTGCCAGCAGCCCCTTTGGACGGCGGCCTTTCTTT.

The chain has TRBV19 and TRBJ1-2; D is undetermined. V lost 3 bases and J 4 bases, leaving 15 bases between the germline ends. The CDR3 totals 15 residues. The V gene's germline CDR1 is LNHDA and CDR2 SQIVND (reference sequence). Here the CDR3 DNA reads TGTGCCAGTAGTATCGGAAGGGAGCGAGGCTATGGCTACACCTTC. Translating gives CASSIGRERGYGYTF.

The chain combines TRBV12-5 with TRBJ2-1; D is ambiguous. Germline CDR1 is LGHNT and CDR2 is FRNRAP. The CDR3 has 14 residues. The germline V and J ends were trimmed by 1 base and 0 bases, with 4 bases remaining between them. The chain's CDR3 is CASGLESSYNEQFF. In nucleotides, the CDR3 is TGTGCTAGTGGTTTGGAAAGCTCCTACAATGAGCAGTTCTTC.

The gene calls are TRBV27 and TRBJ1-6; TRBD1 might be the D (6 bases). Trimming left V 5 bases short and J 2 bases short, with 22 bases between. Germline V lookup: CDR1 MNHEY, CDR2 SMNVEV (reference sequence). The CDR3 consists of 19 residues. CDR3 region: CASSGSADRLLAYNSPLHF. The CDR3 DNA is TGTGCCAGCAGTGGCTCCGCGGACAGACTTCTGGCCTATAATTCACCCCTCCACTTT.

The rearrangement uses TRBV27 and TRBJ1-1; 9 bases match TRBD1. This CDR3 is built from 15 residues. V lost 4 bases, J lost 4 bases, and 7 bases stayed unmatched. Germline values: CDR1 MNHEY, CDR2 SMNVEV (reference sequence). Here the CDR3 reads CASSYSGTGFTEAFF. CDR3 DNA sequence: TGTGCCAGCAGTTACTCCGGGACAGGGTTCACTGAAGCTTTCTTT.

The chain uses TRBV9 and TRBJ2-5, with TRBD2 identical over 7 bases. V shed 3 bases, J shed 2 bases, and the junction held 7 bases outside the gene matches. The CDR3 is 15 residues long. Germline V gene data show CDR1 as SGDLS and CDR2 as YYNGEE. The CDR3 region has the DNA TGTGCCAGCAGCGAGACGACTAGCCGTCAAGAGACCCAGTACTTC. Amino acids: CASSETTSRQETQYF.

The chain links TRBV6-5 to TRBJ2-7, with 9 bases fitting TRBD1. Germline trimming cut 5 bases from V and 3 bases from J; bases unmatched to any gene: 5. CDR1 MNHEY and CDR2 SVGAGI come from the germline V gene. The CDR3 extends over 14 amino acids. CDR3 in amino acids: CASSLSGQGYEQYF. CDR3 coding DNA: TGTGCCAGCAGTCTGTCGGGACAGGGCTACGAGCAGTACTTC.

This chain connects TRBV7-9 to TRBJ2-7; D may be TRBD1 (6 bases). This CDR3 is built from 14 residues. The V gene lost 3 bases and the J gene lost 5 bases, with 14 bases spanning the gap. Per germline, CDR1 SEHNR and CDR2 FQNEAQ (reference sequence). CDR3 nucleotide sequence: TGTGCCAGCAGCTTTGGGCAGGGGACCCACGAGCAGTACTTC. Encoded protein: CASSFGQGTHEQYF.

V gene TRBV5-5 combines with J gene TRBJ2-2; unclear D gene. V was trimmed by 3 bases and J by 4 bases, leaving 7 bases between them. The CDR3 sequence is 13 residues long. CDR1 is SGHKS, CDR2 YYEKEE, per germline (reference sequence). As DNA, the CDR3 is TGTGCCAGCAGCTCCCCAAGCACCGGGGAGCTGTTTTTT. Protein sequence: CASSSPSTGELFF.

DNA for the CDR3: TGTGCCAGCAGCTTAGAGTGGGGGAACACTGAAGCTTTCTTT. This translates into CASSLEWGNTEAFF. V usage is TRBV7-2 and J usage is TRBJ1-1; the D is unclear. The ends were cut back, 1 base at V and 1 base at J, with 7 bases in the middle. CDR1 SGHTA and CDR2 FQGNSA come from the germline V gene. This CDR3 is built from 14 residues.

The chain carries TRBV13 and TRBJ2-7; D is ambiguous. CDR1 and CDR2 (germline): PRHDT, FYEKMQ (reference sequence). CDR3 length equals 12 residues. The CDR3 sequence: CDPLLASYEQYF. For the CDR3, the DNA is TGTGACCCGCTACTGGCTAGCTACGAGCAGTACTTC.

The chain recombines TRBV18 with TRBJ2-1, with 7 bases lining up with TRBD1. After removal of 4 bases from V and 0 bases from J, the junction contained 3 bases not matched to a gene. CDR1 is KGHSH and CDR2 is LQKENI in the germline V gene. This CDR3 spans 15 amino acids. The CDR3 loop is CASSLGTASYNEQFF. The CDR3 DNA is TGTGCCAGCTCACTCGGGACAGCCTCCTACAATGAGCAGTTCTTC.

The chain employs TRBV9 and TRBJ1-1, with D maybe TRBD1 (5 bases). V lost 1 base and J 4 bases, leaving 14 bases between the germline ends. CDR1 and CDR2 (germline): SGDLS, YYNGEE. This CDR3 has 15 residues. The CDR3 DNA follows: TGTGCCAGCAGCGTATACGGACACGGGGGCACTGAAGCTTTCTTT. Translating gives CASSVYGHGGTEAFF.

The chain has TRBV19 and TRBJ1-5; perhaps TRBD1 as D (6 bases). Trimming left V 6 bases short and J 8 bases short, with 14 bases between. Germline-derived CDR1 and CDR2 are LNHDA and SQIVND (reference sequence). The CDR3 extends over 13 amino acids. The CDR3 region is CASSPPGEKPQHF. DNA of the CDR3: TGTGCCAGTAGCCCGCCAGGGGAAAAGCCCCAGCATTTT.

The rearrangement uses TRBV30 and TRBJ1-1, with a tentative D call TRBD1 (5 bases). This CDR3 contains 12 residues. Germline CDR1 GTSNPN, CDR2 SVGIG (reference sequence). With 5 bases removed from V and 6 bases from J, the gap between germline ends came to 13 bases. CDR3 loop: CAWQGAPPEAFF. In DNA form, the CDR3 reads TGTGCCTGGCAGGGTGCTCCTCCTGAAGCTTTCTTT.